This T cell receptor beta chain was sequenced for a study of blood T cell repertoires in COVID-19 (dated by TCRdb to between 2020 and 2021). Notes on the research overall: Samples covering the acute and convalescent phases of COVID-19 were provided by collaborators in the United States, Italy and Spain. The prospective study material was composed of cDNA or gDNA derived from T cells, B-cell-depleted T cells, or PBMCs. The dataset comprised deeply sampled blood TCRbeta repertoires from subjects exposed to, actively infected with, or recovered from COVID-19. The repertoires were released in a freely available public database intended as a resource for research on the immune response to SARS-CoV-2. Samples came from the ongoing ImmuneRACE study (first 160 participants) plus 1,254 subjects from 6 global collaborators. Sample metadata almost always included a de-identified subject ID, COVID-19 status, age in years and sex. HLA class I and class II types, where available, came from metadata supplied by the sample provider rather than from assay-based typing. What the authors observed across the whole study: The amount of clinical and demographic metadata varied by source and participant and was provided uncurated.

Comment on this clone: Its antigen is not yet known. No much larger clone is present one base from it, and per-base qualities are unavailable.

Samples from volunteer blood donors who had recovered from COVID-19 were contributed by a second Seattle source. Whole blood was collected in K2EDTA tubes by collaborating institutions according to the institutions' own protocols. For TCRbeta analysis, collaborator samples were shipped as frozen whole blood, as isolated PBMCs, or as DNA extracted from either sample type. The CDR3 has 15 amino acids, counting the end cysteine and phenylalanine. Only the CDR3 DNA is retained, 45 bases long and in frame from the first base. From a lookup of the germline V gene (reference sequence), CDR1 and CDR2 are LNHDA and SQIVND. V lost 6 bases and J lost 8 bases, and the count of bases not matched to a germline gene is 8. TCRbeta CDR3 regions were amplified from genomic DNA using the immunoSEQ Assay, a bias-controlled multiplex PCR. The authors' analysis ran thus. The number of nucleated cells in each sample was estimated by amplification of reference gene primers within the assay. Sequence reads were collapsed and filtered to measure the absolute abundance of every unique TCRbeta CDR3 rearrangement. For each sample, productive Simpson clonality was calculated by taking the square root of Simpson's diversity index across productive rearrangements. Entries here come from immuneACCESS through TCRdb and include only in-frame sequences with V and J called. Some clones fail to appear in such tables; in the studies checked, an unresolved V gene covers under half of the shortfall, and the cause of the remainder is unknown. That table gives V, J and clone size, and the DNA gave D and trimming. Across this sample there are about 220,000 clones, with 80% to 85% seen only once. The top ten hold more than 2.5% of the sample.

What was sequenced was peripheral blood. The clonotype comes from a woman in her twenties or thirties who had recovered from COVID-19. Here the chain combines TRBV19 and TRBJ1-4; a stretch of 11 junction bases matches TRBD1. The CDR3 loop reads CASRPGTGGDEKLFF. The nucleotides read TGTGCCAGTAGGCCGGGGACAGGGGGAGACGAAAAACTGTTTTTT.